This entry features one TCR beta chain sequence. Its antigen is unidentified. PCR used 60 Vbeta primers and 13 Jbeta primers. The assay was immunoSEQ multiplex PCR, and TCRdb's table has in-frame clones only and misses some. Altogether 150,000 or so clones are present, more than 75% being singletons, with the ten largest covering around an eighth. This specimen comes from a study of cytomegalovirus exposure and HLA in healthy donors. The wider study: Earlier, 110 million or so unique TCR beta sequences were recovered from roughly 170 million T cells by an analysis.

CDR3 length: 15 residues. J lost 4 bases, V lost 1 base, and 3 bases had no gene match. CDR1 is LGHNA and CDR2 is YNFKEQ in the germline V gene. The study, taken as a whole, reports: V- and J-gene trimming of TCR beta was linked (in a later analysis) to a missense DCLRE1C variant.

This chain links TRBV4-2 with TRBJ2-7; 11 bases fit TRBD2. Sequencing used PBMCs. This receptor was taken from a woman aged 40 to 55 in good health and CMV-seronegative. The CDR3: CASSQVLAGVYEQYF. The CDR3 DNA reads TGTGCCAGCAGCCAAGTACTAGCGGGAGTGTACGAGCAGTACTTC.